The 20 T cell receptor beta chains given below trace back to one sample, sequenced in a study of shared clonotypes between healthy human individuals. The repertoire was sequenced with immunoSEQ multiplex PCR; TCRdb's copy has only in-frame clones and lacks some. The profile shows 600,000 or so clones, more than 95% of them singletons. Naive CD8 populations comprised CD45RO-negative cells positively selected for CCR7, excluding terminally differentiated effector memory CD45RA+ cells. Sequenced input: naive CD8+ T cells sorted from blood. The receptor source for this set is a man aged 25-45 years in good health.

CDR3: CSVAYGRRNQPQHF. The CDR3 coding sequence is TGCAGCGTTGCTTATGGACGACGAAATCAGCCCCAGCATTTT. This chain connects TRBV29-1 to TRBJ1-5; no clear D. The length of the CDR3 is 14 residues. Trimming left V 4 bases short and J 4 bases short, with 14 bases between. Germline values: CDR1 SQVTM, CDR2 ANQGSEA.

V gene TRBV4-1 combines with J gene TRBJ2-7; a possible D gene is TRBD1 (5 bases). This CDR3 is built from 15 residues. The germline gives CDR1 MGHRA, CDR2 YSYEKL. Trimming stripped 0 bases from V and 4 bases from J, with 13 bases between. CDR3 bases: TGCGCCAGCAGCCAAGAGGACACCTTAGGGTACGAGCAGTACTTC. It encodes CASSQEDTLGYEQYF.

This chain joins TRBV27 and TRBJ2-7; D uncertain. Looked up from germline, CDR1 is MNHEY and CDR2 is SMNVEV (reference sequence). V gave up 5 bases and J gave up 3 bases, with 14 bases separating them. CDR3 length: 14 residues. The CDR3 sequence: CASSPPGRHYEQYF. CDR3 sequence (DNA): TGTGCCAGCAGTCCCCCCGGGCGACACTACGAGCAGTACTTC.

The genes are TRBV4-3 and TRBJ2-1; TRBD2 matches 9 bases. The CDR3 has 17 amino acids. Germline lookup yields CDR1 LGHNA and CDR2 YSLEER. Losses at the gene ends were 0 bases for V and 0 bases for J; bases not matched to a gene: 3. CDR3: CASSQEWGLASYNEQFF. As DNA, the CDR3 is TGCGCCAGCAGCCAAGAATGGGGACTAGCCTCCTACAATGAGCAGTTCTTC.

The chain uses TRBV11-3 and TRBJ2-1, with a weak D call TRBD1 (6 bases). Germline lookup yields CDR1 SGHNT and CDR2 YENEEA. The CDR3 runs to 14 residues. Trimming pared 4 bases from V and 8 bases from J, leaving 15 bases between. CDR3 residues: CASSYGTGRDEQFF. The CDR3 DNA reads TGTGCCAGCAGCTACGGTACAGGGCGAGATGAGCAGTTCTTC. The entire variable domain, with the rest obtained from reference TRBV11-3 and TRBJ2-1, is as follows: EAGVVQSPRYKIIEKKQPVAFWCNPISGHNTLYWYLQNLGQGPELLIRYENEEAVDDSQLPKDRFSAERLKGVDSTLKIQPAELGDSAVYLCASSYGTGRDEQFFGPGTRLTVL.

This chain joins TRBV7-2 and TRBJ2-7; TRBD2 agrees at 11 bases. V was pared by 4 bases and J by 2 bases, with 7 bases of the junction left unmatched. Looked up from germline, CDR1 is SGHTA and CDR2 is FQGNSA. This CDR3 contains 16 residues. CDR3 protein: CASSSPPGLAAYEQYF. The CDR3 DNA is TGTGCCAGCAGCTCCCCTCCGGGACTAGCGGCCTACGAGCAGTACTTC.

The gene calls are TRBV10-3 and TRBJ1-1, with D hard to call. Germline V gene data show CDR1 as ENHRY and CDR2 as SYGVKD. CDR3 length: 14 amino acids. V lost 10 bases, J lost 1 base, and 16 bases lay in between. The CDR3 coding sequence is TGTGCCACCAATGAGGGTTATGGGAACACTGAAGCTTTCTTT. As protein: CATNEGYGNTEAFF.

V gene TRBV7-6 combines with J gene TRBJ2-7, with 12 bases fitting TRBD1. Per germline, CDR1 SGHVS and CDR2 FNYEAQ. The ends lost 5 bases at V and 0 bases at J; junction bases unmatched: 20. CDR3 length equals 21 residues. The CDR3 DNA reads TGTGCCAGCAGCCCTAGTAGTCGAAGAGGGACAGGGGGCCAAAGCTCCTACGAGCAGTACTTC. This encodes CASSPSSRRGTGGQSSYEQYF.

The CDR3 bases are TGTGCCAGCAGCTTGTCGACAGGGGGCCGGGAGACCCAGTACTTC. It codes for CASSLSTGGRETQYF. The chain employs TRBV7-9 and TRBJ2-5, with 10 bases identical to TRBD1. Germline values: CDR1 SEHNR, CDR2 FQNEAQ (reference sequence). The V and J ends lost 3 bases and 5 bases, in that order; junction bases with no gene match: 6. The CDR3 loop spans 15 amino acids.

This chain links TRBV5-6 with TRBJ2-7; weak D call: TRBD2 (6 bases). This CDR3 has 13 residues. Germline values: CDR1 SGHDT, CDR2 YYEEEE. Trimming pared 4 bases from V and 7 bases from J, leaving 15 bases between. DNA for the CDR3: TGTGCCAGCAGCCTCGGACCGGCGGGGGAGCAGTACTTC. Translated: CASSLGPAGEQYF.

The genes are TRBV11-1 and TRBJ2-3; the D gene is possibly TRBD2 (7 bases). Looked up from germline, CDR1 is SGHAT and CDR2 is FQDESV (reference sequence). This CDR3 is 17 amino acids long. Trimming took off 5 bases at V and 5 bases at J, with 23 bases between the two ends. The CDR3 spells CASSPLWGGVEVDTQYF. DNA of the CDR3: TGTGCCAGCAGCCCGCTATGGGGGGGCGTCGAGGTAGATACGCAGTATTTT.

The V call is TRBV19, the J call TRBJ2-7; 7 bases are shared with TRBD2. V shed 8 bases and J 2 bases; nucleotides not matched to a gene: 15. Germline CDR1 reads LNHDA; CDR2 reads SQIVND (reference sequence). The CDR3 has 16 residues. CDR3 DNA: TGTGCCAGTTCGATCGCGAGCGGGATTCCCCCCTACGAGCAGTACTTC. Amino acids: CASSIASGIPPYEQYF.

This rearrangement joins TRBV19 to TRBJ2-7, with unresolved D. The CDR3 extends over 15 amino acids. The germline V and J ends were trimmed by 2 bases and 2 bases, with 13 bases remaining between them. Germline values: CDR1 LNHDA, CDR2 SQIVND (reference sequence). The CDR3 region has the DNA TGTGCCAGTAGTATAAGTCCATCACCTACCTACGAGCAGTACTTC. It specifies CASSISPSPTYEQYF.

The chain has TRBV6-6 and TRBJ1-4; D perhaps matches TRBD1 (5 bases). Trimming removed 1 base at V and 6 bases at J, with 6 bases between. Germline assignment: CDR1 MNHNY and CDR2 SVGAGI (reference sequence). The CDR3 is 13 residues long. This chain's CDR3 is CASSYLGDEKLFF. The CDR3 DNA follows: TGTGCCAGCAGTTACTTGGGGGATGAAAAACTGTTTTTT.

V and J are TRBV5-4 and TRBJ2-1; D uncertain. This CDR3 has 15 residues. Germline-derived CDR1 and CDR2 are SGHNT and YYREEE (reference sequence). The germline V and J ends were trimmed by 4 bases and 3 bases, with 14 bases remaining between them. For the CDR3, the DNA is TGTGCCAGCAGCACCCAAGGATCCCTCTACAATGAGCAGTTCTTC. It is translated as CASSTQGSLYNEQFF.

In its sample, this clone was seen once. V usage is TRBV11-2 and J usage is TRBJ2-7; weak D call: TRBD1 (6 bases). The CDR3 loop spans 14 amino acids. Germline V gene sequence: CDR1 SGHAT, CDR2 FQNNGV. V lost 1 base to trimming and J lost 3 bases, with 10 bases between them. CDR3 sequence: CASSLVPQGYEQYF. CDR3 DNA: TGTGCCAGCAGCTTAGTTCCACAGGGCTACGAGCAGTACTTC. The variable domain in full, completed from reference TRBV11-2 and TRBJ2-7, reads EAGVAQSPRYKIIEKRQSVAFWCNPISGHATLYWYQQILGQGPKLLIQFQNNGVVDDSQLPKDRFSAERLKGVDSTLKIQPAKLEDSAVYLCASSLVPQGYEQYFGPGTRLTVT.

The CDR3 coding sequence is TGTGCCAGCAGCTTAACAGGGGTTGGCACAGATACGCAGTATTTT. It yields the protein CASSLTGVGTDTQYF. The chain is built from TRBV7-9 and TRBJ2-3; 7 bases line up with TRBD1. The germline V gene encodes CDR1 SEHNR and CDR2 FQNEAQ (reference sequence). The CDR3 spans 15 residues. With V trimmed by 2 bases and J by 1 base, 3 bases remained unmatched.

The chain links TRBV9 to TRBJ1-2; D uncertain. Germline V lookup: CDR1 SGDLS, CDR2 YYNGEE. This CDR3 is built from 11 residues. The ends were cut back, 3 bases at V and 8 bases at J, with 8 bases in the middle. The CDR3 nucleotides are TGTGCCAGCAGCGATAATAGGGGCTACACCTTC. Translated: CASSDNRGYTF. Together with reference TRBV9 and TRBJ1-2, the CDR3 gives the full variable domain: DSGVTQTPKHLITATGQRVTLRCSPRSGDLSVYWYQQSLDQGLQFLIQYYNGEERAKGNILERFSAQQFPDLHSELNLSSLELGDSALYFCASSDNRGYTFGSGTRLTVV.

V is TRBV27 and J is TRBJ2-7, with D possibly being TRBD2 (6 bases). V gave up 4 bases and J gave up 2 bases, with 15 bases separating them. The CDR3 contains 15 residues. Germline loops: CDR1 MNHEY, CDR2 SMNVEV (reference sequence). The CDR3 DNA reads TGTGCCAGCAGTTACACGGGGGACTCCGCCTACGAGCAGTACTTC. Protein sequence: CASSYTGDSAYEQYF.

The V call is TRBV4-3, the J call TRBJ2-6; 7 bases line up with TRBD1. Trimming took 2 bases from V and 2 from J; bases not matched to a gene: 9. Germline V gene sequence: CDR1 LGHNA, CDR2 YSLEER. There are 18 residues in the CDR3. Here the CDR3 reads CASSQRQTDRAGANVLTF. CDR3 sequence (DNA): TGCGCCAGCAGCCAACGACAGACAGACAGGGCTGGGGCCAACGTCCTGACTTTC.